A single count supports the clone carrying this TCR beta chain. Random hexamers were used to reverse transcribe an amount of about 0.45 to 1 ug RNA. Amplification of TCR beta CDR3 across 54 Vbeta and 13 Jbeta was performed with immunoSEQ multiplex PCR. TCRdb independently ran MiXCR on the immunoSEQ multiplex PCR reads; one entry per CDR3 protein. The table includes around 200,000 distinct CDR3 sequences, roughly 94% detected once. Sequencing of TCR beta was carried out in blood CD8+ and CD4+ T cells. The CD8+ and CD4+ T cells were negatively isolated, with the TEMRA cells enriched by FACS. This specimen belongs to a study of CD8 T cells in Susac syndrome. In germline, CDR1 is SNHLY, CDR2 FYNNEI. The CDR3 has 13 amino acids. The ends lost 2 bases at V and 9 bases at J; junction bases unmatched: 4.

V is TRBV2 and J is TRBJ2-7; 10 nucleotides line up with TRBD1. This receptor was identified in a human donor with multiple sclerosis. The material sequenced was CD4+ T cells from PBMCs. DNA for the CDR3: TGTGCCAGCAGTGAATACGGACAGGGGGTGCAGTACGTC. Translation gives CASSEYGQGVQYV.